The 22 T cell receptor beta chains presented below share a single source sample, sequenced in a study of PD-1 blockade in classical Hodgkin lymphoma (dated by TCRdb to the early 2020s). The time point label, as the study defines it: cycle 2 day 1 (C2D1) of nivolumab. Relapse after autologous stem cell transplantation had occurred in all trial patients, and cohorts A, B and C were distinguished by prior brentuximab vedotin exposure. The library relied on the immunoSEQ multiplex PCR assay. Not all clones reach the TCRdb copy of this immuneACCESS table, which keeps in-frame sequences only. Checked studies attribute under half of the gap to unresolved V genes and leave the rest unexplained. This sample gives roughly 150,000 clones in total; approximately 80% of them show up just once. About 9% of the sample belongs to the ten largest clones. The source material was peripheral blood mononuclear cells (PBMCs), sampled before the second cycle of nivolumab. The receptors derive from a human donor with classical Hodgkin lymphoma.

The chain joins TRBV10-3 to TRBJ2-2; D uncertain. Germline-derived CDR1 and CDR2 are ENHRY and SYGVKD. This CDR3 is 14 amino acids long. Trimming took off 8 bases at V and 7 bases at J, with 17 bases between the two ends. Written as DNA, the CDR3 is TGTGCCATCGCGGAATTAGACTTAGGCGGGGAGCTGTTTTTT. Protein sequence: CAIAELDLGGELFF.

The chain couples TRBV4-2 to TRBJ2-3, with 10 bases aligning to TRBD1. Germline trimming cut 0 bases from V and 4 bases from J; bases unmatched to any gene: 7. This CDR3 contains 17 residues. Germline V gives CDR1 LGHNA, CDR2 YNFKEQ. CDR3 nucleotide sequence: TGTGCCAGCAGCCAAGAACCGGGACAGGGGAGCGCAGATACGCAGTATTTT. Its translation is CASSQEPGQGSADTQYF.

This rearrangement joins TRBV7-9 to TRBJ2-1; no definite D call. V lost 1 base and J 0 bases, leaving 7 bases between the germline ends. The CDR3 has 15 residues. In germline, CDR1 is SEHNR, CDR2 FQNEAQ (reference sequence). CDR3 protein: CASSLEGFSYNEQFF. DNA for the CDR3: TGTGCCAGCAGCTTAGAAGGCTTCTCCTACAATGAGCAGTTCTTC.

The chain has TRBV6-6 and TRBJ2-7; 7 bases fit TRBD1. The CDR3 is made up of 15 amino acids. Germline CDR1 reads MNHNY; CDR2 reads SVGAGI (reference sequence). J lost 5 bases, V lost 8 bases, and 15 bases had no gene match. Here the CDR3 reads CASRRRTGQSHEQYF. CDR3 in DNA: TGTGCCAGCCGAAGAAGGACGGGACAGTCTCACGAGCAGTACTTC.

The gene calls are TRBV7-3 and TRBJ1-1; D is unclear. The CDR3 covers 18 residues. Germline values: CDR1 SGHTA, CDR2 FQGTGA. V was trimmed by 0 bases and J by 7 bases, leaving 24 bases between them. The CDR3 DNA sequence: TGTGCCAGCAGCTTAACCCTTAACTGGCAGACTTCCCCTCTTGAAGCTTTCTTT. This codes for CASSLTLNWQTSPLEAFF.

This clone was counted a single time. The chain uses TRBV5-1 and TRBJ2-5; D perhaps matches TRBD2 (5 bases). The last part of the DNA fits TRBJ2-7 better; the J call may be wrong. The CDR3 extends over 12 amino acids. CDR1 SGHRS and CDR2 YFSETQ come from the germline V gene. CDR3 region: CASSPGTYEQYF. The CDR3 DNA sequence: TGCGCCAGCAGCCCGGGGACCTACGAGCAGTACTTC.

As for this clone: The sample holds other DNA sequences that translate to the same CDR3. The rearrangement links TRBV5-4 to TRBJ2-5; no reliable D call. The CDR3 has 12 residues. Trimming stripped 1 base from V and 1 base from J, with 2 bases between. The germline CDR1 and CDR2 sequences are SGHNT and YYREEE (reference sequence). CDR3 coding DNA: TGTGCCAGCAGCTTGCCCCAAGAGACCCAGTACTTC. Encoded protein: CASSLPQETQYF.

CDR3 bases: TGTGCCAGCAGTGCGGGGGGTAGTTCCTACGAGCAGTACTTC. Residues: CASSAGGSSYEQYF. The chain is built from TRBV6-5 and TRBJ2-7; TRBD2 aligns across 8 bases. The V gene end was trimmed by 5 bases and the J gene end by 1 base; junction bases not matched to a gene: 4. The CDR3 runs 14 residues. Germline values: CDR1 MNHEY, CDR2 SVGAGI.

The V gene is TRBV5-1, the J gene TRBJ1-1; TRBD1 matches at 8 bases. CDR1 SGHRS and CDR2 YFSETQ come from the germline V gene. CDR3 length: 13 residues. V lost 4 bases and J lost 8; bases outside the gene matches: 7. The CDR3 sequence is CASSLWDRREAFF. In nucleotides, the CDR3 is TGCGCCAGCAGCCTCTGGGACAGGCGAGAAGCTTTCTTT.

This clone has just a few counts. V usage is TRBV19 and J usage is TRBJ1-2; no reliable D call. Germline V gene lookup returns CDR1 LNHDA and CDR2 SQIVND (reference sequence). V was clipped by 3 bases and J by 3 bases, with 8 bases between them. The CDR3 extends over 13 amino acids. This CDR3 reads CASSIVPDYGYTF. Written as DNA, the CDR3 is TGTGCCAGTAGTATTGTACCGGACTATGGCTACACCTTC.

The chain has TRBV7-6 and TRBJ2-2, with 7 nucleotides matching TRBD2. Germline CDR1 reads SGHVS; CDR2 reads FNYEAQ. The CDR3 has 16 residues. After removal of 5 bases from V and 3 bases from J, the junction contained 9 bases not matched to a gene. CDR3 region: CASSPSASGYTGELFF. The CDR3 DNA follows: TGTGCCAGCAGCCCATCGGCTAGCGGTTACACCGGGGAGCTGTTTTTT.

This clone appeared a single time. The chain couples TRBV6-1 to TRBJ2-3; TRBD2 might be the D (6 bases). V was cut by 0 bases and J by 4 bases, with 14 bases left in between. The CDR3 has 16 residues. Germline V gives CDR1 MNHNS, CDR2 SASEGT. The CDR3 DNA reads TGTGCCAGCAGTGAAGCGTCTCCGGGAGCTGCAGATACGCAGTATTTT. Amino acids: CASSEASPGAADTQYF.

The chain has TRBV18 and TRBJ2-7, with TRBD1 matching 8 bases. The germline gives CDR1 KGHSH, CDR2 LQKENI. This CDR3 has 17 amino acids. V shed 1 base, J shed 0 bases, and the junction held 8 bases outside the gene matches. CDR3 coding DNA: TGTGCCAGCTCACCACAAACGACAGGGGTCATCTCCTACGAGCAGTACTTC. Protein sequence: CASSPQTTGVISYEQYF.

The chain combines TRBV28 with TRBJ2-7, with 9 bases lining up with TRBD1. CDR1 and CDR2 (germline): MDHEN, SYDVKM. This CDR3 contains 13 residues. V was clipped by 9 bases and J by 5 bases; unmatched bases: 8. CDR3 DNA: TGTGCCAGTTACCGGGACAGGGTTCACGAGCAGTACTTC. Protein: CASYRDRVHEQYF.

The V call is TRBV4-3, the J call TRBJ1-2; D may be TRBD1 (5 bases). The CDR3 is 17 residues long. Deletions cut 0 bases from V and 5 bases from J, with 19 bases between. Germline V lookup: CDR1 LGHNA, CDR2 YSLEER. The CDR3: CASSQEEGPGRLYGYTF. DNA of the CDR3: TGCGCCAGCAGCCAAGAAGAAGGGCCGGGACGGTTGTATGGCTACACCTTC.

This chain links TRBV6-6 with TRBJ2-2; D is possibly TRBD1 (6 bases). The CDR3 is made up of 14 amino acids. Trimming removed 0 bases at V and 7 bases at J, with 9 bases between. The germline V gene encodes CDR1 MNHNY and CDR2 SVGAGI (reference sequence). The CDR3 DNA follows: TGTGCCAGCAGTTACTCCAGGGGAATCGGGGAGCTGTTTTTT. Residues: CASSYSRGIGELFF.

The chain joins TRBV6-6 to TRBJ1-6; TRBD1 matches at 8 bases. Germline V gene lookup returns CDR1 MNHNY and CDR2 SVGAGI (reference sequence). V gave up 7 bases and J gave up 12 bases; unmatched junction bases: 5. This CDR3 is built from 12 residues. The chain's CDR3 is CASTTTGVPLHF. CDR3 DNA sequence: TGTGCCAGCACCACGACAGGGGTACCCCTCCACTTT.

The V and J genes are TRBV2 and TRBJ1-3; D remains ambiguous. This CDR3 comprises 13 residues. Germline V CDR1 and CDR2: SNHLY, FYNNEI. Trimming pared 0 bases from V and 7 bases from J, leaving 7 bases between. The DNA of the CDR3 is TGTGCCAGCAGTGAAGCCGCCAGGAACACCATATATTTT. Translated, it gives CASSEAARNTIYF.

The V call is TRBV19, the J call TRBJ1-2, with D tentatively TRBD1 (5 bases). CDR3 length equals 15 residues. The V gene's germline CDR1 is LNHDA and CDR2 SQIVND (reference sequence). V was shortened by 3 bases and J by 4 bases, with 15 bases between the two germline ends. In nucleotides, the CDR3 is TGTGCCAGTAGTATCGAACAGGACGGCGGCTATGGCTACACCTTC. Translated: CASSIEQDGGYGYTF.

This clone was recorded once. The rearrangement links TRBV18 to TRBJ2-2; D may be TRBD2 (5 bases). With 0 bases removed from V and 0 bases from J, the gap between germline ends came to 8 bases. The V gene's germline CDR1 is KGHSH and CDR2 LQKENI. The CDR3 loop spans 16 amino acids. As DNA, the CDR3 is TGTGCCAGCTCACCACCTAACGGGGCGAACACCGGGGAGCTGTTTTTT. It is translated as CASSPPNGANTGELFF.

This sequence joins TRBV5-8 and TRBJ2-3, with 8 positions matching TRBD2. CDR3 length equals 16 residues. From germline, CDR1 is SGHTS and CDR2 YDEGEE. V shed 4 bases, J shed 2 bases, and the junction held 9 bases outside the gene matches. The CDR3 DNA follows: TGTGCCAGCAGCCTCGAGCGGGGGCCCAACACAGATACGCAGTATTTT. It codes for CASSLERGPNTDTQYF.

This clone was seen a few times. The CDR3 nucleotides read TGTGCCAGCAGTGAAAGGGGCAGCTCCTTACTATATGGCTACACCTTC. Its translation: CASSERGSSLLYGYTF. The V and J genes are TRBV25-1 and TRBJ1-2; TRBD1 might be the D (5 bases). There are 16 residues in the CDR3. Germline V gene sequence: CDR1 MGHDK, CDR2 SYGVNS. V was pared by 2 bases and J by 5 bases, with 18 bases between.